The entry that follows covers one TCR beta chain sequence. By its share of the sample, this clone is large (0.1 to 1%). No cognate antigen has been identified for it. The sample holds no much larger clone one base away, and base qualities are not on file. The germline ends are 12 bases apart after V is trimmed by 3 bases and J by 9 bases. CDR1 and CDR2 are read off the germline V gene (reference sequence) as PRHDT and FYEKMQ. There are 13 amino acids in the CDR3, from cysteine to phenylalanine inclusive. The read is trimmed to its CDR3 DNA, 39 bases read in frame from base 1. The sample originates from a study of T cell responses to AZD1222 COVID-19 vaccine (TCRdb year 2021). Describing the broader study: AZD1222 recipients whose second dose came at about 4 weeks and those whose second dose came at about 12 weeks were combined into one group, since spike-specific TCR depth and breadth did not differ between the two schedules. TCR sequencing was performed for 230 to 250 trial participants, of whom approximately 200 were given two doses of AZD1222 and 26 were given two doses of MenACWY control vaccine. Enrollment into the trials was organized by age into subgroups of 18-55, 56-69 and 70-plus years, and those subgroups contained roughly 150, 30 and 60 TCR-sequenced participants, respectively. The study at large found these results: A significant rise in spike-specific TCR breadth and depth was observed after two AZD1222 doses relative to day 0 and relative to MenACWY recipients. Conclusions about previously exposed vaccinees are limited, since just 6 or 7 AZD1222 recipients were seropositive for SARS-CoV-2 at baseline. Nearly half of unique spike-specific TCRs reportedly recognized epitopes outside regions mutated in the B.1.351 and B.1.1.7 variants. Because no day 14 peak-response samples were available, repertoires were characterized only after the peak T cell response. Most participants were white British and females outnumbered males, and the authors suggested that clonal diversity may have been underestimated. The 56-69-year group was small, and its depth increase did not reach significance, likely because of low power. The vaccine-associated CD4 TCRs covered the entire spike protein, and the dominant responses fell in regions 160-218 and 743-854.

This specimen's time point label, per the study, means: baseline before first vaccination. Vaccinee samples came from UK trials COV001 and COV002, including a single-blind randomized controlled phase 2/3 trial of AZD1222 (ChAdOx1 nCoV-19) in healthy adults. Trial participant PBMC samples were collected at day 0 and day 28 after the second dose for TCRbeta chain sequencing. The CDR3 regions of human TCRbeta chains were analyzed by immunosequencing. Concerning the study's data processing: TCRs in the repertoires were matched against a reference library of SARS-CoV-2-specific TCRs that had been generated with the MIRA antigen-specificity platform. Breadth meant the fraction of unique TCRs that were SARS-CoV-2-associated, whereas depth meant the fraction of total T cells that were SARS-CoV-2-associated. Each spike-specific TCR was assigned to its reactive spike region and to a CD4 or CD8 class using the MIRA data. Log10-transformed breadth and depth values were compared by one-way ANOVA with Sidak's multiple comparisons tests. Entries here come from immuneACCESS through TCRdb and include only in-frame sequences with V and J called. Some clones fail to appear in such tables; in the studies checked, an unresolved V gene covers under half of the shortfall, and the cause of the remainder is unknown. V and J calls and clone size are as listed in that table; D and trimming were resolved from the DNA. The sample profile shows tens of thousands of clones; roughly 84% of them were found once. The ten largest clonotypes hold 20% to 25% of the sample.

This clonotype originated in an adult in good health. The chain was built from TRBV13 and TRBJ1-5; a weak D assignment points to TRBD1 (5 bases agree). This material consisted of peripheral blood, taken on day 0 of AZD1222 vaccination. The DNA sequence is given as TGTGCCAGCAGCTTGGGACTCCCCGGGCCCCAGCATTTT. It specifies CASSLGLPGPQHF.